A selection of T cell receptor beta chains follows, all from one sample in a study of T-cell reconstitution after alpha-beta-depleted transplantation in children. TCRdb analysed the PCR reads with MiXCR anew, one entry per CDR3 protein. The sample has hundreds of thousands of distinct CDR3 sequences; 15% to 20% are singletons. This specimen was PBMCs, mostly from graft donor cells, taken 360 days after TCRalphabeta/CD19-depleted stem cell transplant. Receptors originate from a male patient younger than 18 who had a stem cell transplant for acute lymphoblastic leukemia, so the T cells may come from the graft donor. Each CDR3 is given with its conserved first and last residue. A D gene is named only where the DNA matches it firmly. The size entry is marked missing in some rows and otherwise reads once, few, many or a size class.

D: NA
J: TRBJ2-7
V: TRBV3-1
size: NA
CDR3: CASSQGPPSSYEQYF
DNA: TGTGCCAGCAGCCAAGGTCCGCCTAGCTCCTACGAGCAGTACTTC

D: NA
J: TRBJ2-2
V: TRBV12-3/TRBV12-4
size: NA
CDR3: CASSLPIPDTGELFF
DNA: TGTGCCAGCAGTTTACCTATCCCGGACACCGGGGAGCTGTTTTTT

D: NA
J: TRBJ2-3
V: TRBV11-2
size: NA
CDR3: CASSPHGGTDTQYF
DNA: TGTGCCAGCAGCCCACACGGGGGCACAGATACGCAGTATTTT

D: NA
J: TRBJ2-5
V: TRBV24-1
size: many
CDR3: CATSDLPQETQYF
DNA: TGTGCCACCAGTGATTTGCCCCAAGAGACCCAGTACTTC

D: NA
J: TRBJ1-2
V: TRBV2
size: NA
CDR3: CASSPPAGYTF
DNA: TGTGCCAGCAGCCCCCCGGCTGGCTACACCTTC

D: NA
J: TRBJ2-3
V: TRBV5-1
size: few
CDR3: CASSLSPSDTQYF
DNA: TGCGCCAGCAGCTTGTCTCCGTCAGATACGCAGTATTTT

D: NA
J: TRBJ2-6
V: TRBV18
size: few
CDR3: CASSRLPVPGSGANVLTF
DNA: TGTGCCAGCTCACGACTCCCGGTTCCCGGCTCTGGGGCCAACGTCCTGACTTTC

D: NA
J: TRBJ2-7
V: TRBV20-1
size: NA
CDR3: CSVDSGYLSGKGQYF
DNA: TGCAGTGTCGATTCGGGATATCTCTCGGGGAAGGGGCAGTACTTC

D: NA
J: TRBJ2-7
V: TRBV2
size: NA
CDR3: CASSGRGINSYEQYF
DNA: TGTGCCAGCAGTGGTCGCGGGATCAACTCCTACGAGCAGTACTTC

D: TRBD1
J: TRBJ2-2
V: TRBV27
size: NA
CDR3: CASSLVTGGEYTGELFF
DNA: TGTGCCAGCAGTTTAGTGACAGGGGGCGAATACACCGGGGAGCTGTTTTTT

D: TRBD2
J: TRBJ2-3
V: TRBV5-1
size: few
CDR3: CASRRTSGLTDTQYF
DNA: TGCGCCAGCAGGAGGACTAGCGGGCTCACAGATACGCAGTATTTT

D: TRBD2
J: TRBJ2-1
V: TRBV2
size: many
CDR3: CATTSGRTYEQFF
DNA: TGTGCCACGACTAGCGGGAGGACGTATGAGCAGTTCTTC

D: NA
J: TRBJ2-1
V: TRBV27
size: many
CDR3: CASSLLGGTYNEQFF
DNA: TGTGCCAGCAGTTTATTAGGTGGGACCTACAATGAGCAGTTCTTC

D: TRBD2
J: TRBJ2-1
V: TRBV5-6
size: NA
CDR3: CASSLAPSGAGQFF
DNA: TGTGCCAGCAGCTTGGCCCCTAGCGGTGCGGGGCAGTTCTTC

D: TRBD1
J: TRBJ2-3
V: TRBV5-1
size: NA
CDR3: CASSLDGQGMDTQYF
DNA: TGCGCCAGCAGCTTGGACGGACAGGGGATGGATACGCAGTATTTT

D: NA
J: TRBJ2-1
V: TRBV12-3/TRBV12-4
size: NA
CDR3: CASSLWGPELNEQFF
DNA: TGTGCCAGCAGTTTATGGGGACCAGAACTCAATGAGCAGTTCTTC

D: TRBD1
J: TRBJ2-5
V: TRBV2
size: few
CDR3: CATVSGQGKAKTQYF
DNA: TGTGCCACCGTCTCCGGACAGGGCAAGGCAAAGACCCAGTACTTC

D: NA
J: TRBJ1-2
V: TRBV5-1
size: few
CDR3: CASTRGRASNYGYTF
DNA: TGCGCCAGCACCCGCGGACGGGCGTCTAACTATGGCTACACCTTC

D: NA
J: TRBJ2-6
V: TRBV5-1
size: NA
CDR3: CASSPTASGANVLTF
DNA: TGCGCCAGCAGCCCGACTGCCTCTGGGGCCAACGTCCTGACTTTC

D: TRBD2
J: TRBJ2-5
V: TRBV28
size: many
CDR3: CAHKGASGRAQYF
DNA: TGTGCCCATAAGGGGGCTAGCGGGAGAGCCCAGTACTTC

D: NA
J: TRBJ2-5
V: TRBV12-3/TRBV12-4
size: many
CDR3: CATRGGRETQYF
DNA: TGTGCCACCAGAGGGGGTAGGGAGACCCAGTACTTC

D: TRBD2
J: TRBJ2-2
V: TRBV5-1
size: few
CDR3: CASSSQAGSNTGELFF
DNA: TGCGCCAGCAGCTCCCAAGCGGGGTCGAACACCGGGGAGCTGTTTTTT

D: NA
J: TRBJ2-7
V: TRBV14
size: NA
CDR3: CASSHLAGAGAFLPYEQYF
DNA: TGTGCCAGCAGCCACCTGGCGGGGGCCGGCGCCTTTCTCCCATACGAGCAGTACTTC

D: NA
J: TRBJ2-5
V: TRBV24-1
size: NA
CDR3: CATSDLNGQAQYF
DNA: TGTGCCACCAGTGATTTGAACGGGCAGGCCCAGTACTTC

D: TRBD2
J: TRBJ2-1
V: TRBV12-3/TRBV12-4
size: NA
CDR3: CASSPWGLVYNEQFF
DNA: TGTGCCAGCAGCCCGTGGGGACTAGTGTACAATGAGCAGTTCTTC

D: TRBD1
J: TRBJ2-1
V: TRBV11-3
size: many
CDR3: CASSITGASEQFF
DNA: TGTGCCAGCAGCATTACAGGGGCATCTGAGCAGTTCTTC

D: NA
J: TRBJ2-7
V: TRBV19
size: few
CDR3: CASSPSLRPAYEQYF
DNA: TGTGCCAGTAGCCCCTCATTGCGGCCGGCCTACGAGCAGTACTTC

D: NA
J: TRBJ2-2
V: TRBV5-1
size: many
CDR3: CASSLGPGDGTGELFF
DNA: TGCGCCAGCAGCTTGGGCCCGGGAGACGGCACCGGGGAGCTGTTTTTT

D: NA
J: TRBJ1-5
V: TRBV12-3/TRBV12-4
size: many
CDR3: CASSSDTLGAQHF
DNA: TGTGCCAGCAGTTCGGACACGTTAGGTGCCCAGCATTTT

D: NA
J: TRBJ2-1
V: TRBV5-1
size: NA
CDR3: CASSWNFPPPRGSYEQFF
DNA: TGCGCCAGCAGCTGGAACTTCCCACCCCCTAGGGGATCCTATGAGCAGTTCTTC

D: TRBD2
J: TRBJ2-7
V: TRBV5-1
size: NA
CDR3: CASSLVPLAGGPRYEQYF
DNA: TGCGCCAGCAGCTTGGTCCCGCTAGCGGGAGGGCCACGGTACGAGCAGTACTTC

D: TRBD2
J: TRBJ2-7
V: TRBV2
size: few
CDR3: CASTRTSGSADEQYF
DNA: TGTGCCAGCACCAGGACTAGCGGGAGCGCGGACGAGCAGTACTTC

D: NA
J: TRBJ2-3
V: TRBV20-1
size: NA
CDR3: CSAPPLGGRTDTQYF
DNA: TGCAGTGCTCCACCCTTGGGGGGCCGCACAGATACGCAGTATTTT

D: TRBD2
J: TRBJ2-1
V: TRBV11-2
size: few
CDR3: CASSTPLAGNFGGYNEQFF
DNA: TGTGCCAGCAGCACCCCACTAGCGGGAAACTTCGGGGGCTACAATGAGCAGTTCTTC

D: NA
J: TRBJ2-1
V: TRBV10-3
size: few
CDR3: CAISESVIRGPYNEQFF
DNA: TGTGCCATCAGTGAGTCGGTTATCAGGGGCCCCTACAATGAGCAGTTCTTC

D: NA
J: TRBJ2-1
V: TRBV2
size: few
CDR3: CASRTMRGRSWNEQFF
DNA: TGTGCCAGCAGGACCATGCGGGGGCGAAGTTGGAATGAGCAGTTCTTC

D: TRBD2
J: TRBJ2-3
V: TRBV20-1
size: NA
CDR3: CRRLAGGFGGTQYF
DNA: TGCAGACGACTAGCGGGAGGCTTCGGGGGTACGCAGTATTTT

D: TRBD2
J: TRBJ2-4
V: TRBV28
size: NA
CDR3: CASSFLWTSVGNIQYF
DNA: TGTGCCAGCAGTTTCCTCTGGACTAGCGTAGGAAACATTCAGTACTTC

D: NA
J: TRBJ1-5
V: TRBV28
size: NA
CDR3: CASSFPEPQHF
DNA: TGTGCCAGCAGTTTTCCTGAGCCCCAGCATTTT

D: TRBD2
J: TRBJ2-4
V: TRBV12-3/TRBV12-4
size: NA
CDR3: CASSLGGAGIAKNIQYF
DNA: TGTGCCAGCAGTTTAGGGGGAGCGGGGATAGCCAAAAACATTCAGTACTTC

D: NA
J: TRBJ2-2
V: TRBV2
size: few
CDR3: CASSGKELFF
DNA: TGTGCCAGCAGTGGGAAGGAGCTGTTTTTT

D: TRBD2
J: TRBJ2-7
V: TRBV9
size: few
CDR3: CASSGGLAGYEQYF
DNA: TGTGCCAGCAGCGGGGGACTAGCGGGCTACGAGCAGTACTTC

D: NA
J: TRBJ2-5
V: TRBV20-1
size: NA
CDR3: CSARVPLETQYF
DNA: TGCAGTGCTAGAGTTCCACTAGAGACCCAGTACTTC

D: TRBD1
J: TRBJ2-4
V: TRBV27
size: once
CDR3: CASWDRAAKNIQYF
DNA: TGTGCCAGCTGGGACAGGGCTGCCAAAAACATTCAGTACTTC

D: TRBD2
J: TRBJ2-7
V: TRBV9
size: NA
CDR3: CASSVLGGVSYEQYF
DNA: TGTGCCAGCAGCGTACTCGGGGGGGTCTCCTACGAGCAGTACTTC

D: NA
J: TRBJ2-3
V: TRBV5-1
size: NA
CDR3: CASSPITGRADTQYF
DNA: TGCGCCAGCAGCCCCATAACCGGACGGGCGGATACGCAGTATTTT

D: TRBD1
J: TRBJ2-3
V: TRBV12-3/TRBV12-4
size: NA
CDR3: CASSRQGPVDTQYF
DNA: TGTGCCAGCAGCCGACAGGGTCCTGTAGATACGCAGTATTTT

D: TRBD1
J: TRBJ1-3
V: TRBV5-1
size: few
CDR3: CASSPSGQGLGGTIYF
DNA: TGCGCCAGCAGCCCTTCCGGACAGGGCCTCGGTGGGACCATATATTTT

D: NA
J: TRBJ2-3
V: TRBV5-1
size: NA
CDR3: CASSIRTDSTDTQYF
DNA: TGCGCCAGCAGCATACGGACAGACAGCACAGATACGCAGTATTTT

D: TRBD1
J: TRBJ2-4
V: TRBV20-1
size: NA
CDR3: CSATDRGRPKNIQYF
DNA: TGCAGTGCAACCGACAGGGGGCGCCCCAAAAACATTCAGTACTTC

D: NA
J: TRBJ2-2
V: TRBV6-2/TRBV6-3
size: NA
CDR3: CASSYPVGRDGGELFF
DNA: TGTGCCAGCAGTTATCCGGTGGGCAGGGATGGCGGGGAGCTGTTTTTT

D: TRBD2
J: TRBJ2-3
V: TRBV3-1
size: few
CDR3: CASSQAWDYLSALSSTDTQYF
DNA: TGTGCCAGCAGCCAAGCTTGGGACTACCTATCGGCACTTTCTAGCACAGATACGCAGTATTTT

D: NA
J: TRBJ2-5
V: TRBV21-1
size: few
CDR3: CASSKGGNRGYQETQYF
DNA: TGTGCCAGCAGCAAAGGGGGGAACAGGGGATACCAAGAGACCCAGTACTTC

D: NA
J: TRBJ1-3
V: TRBV27
size: NA
CDR3: CASSALTYSGNTIYF
DNA: TGTGCCAGCAGCGCCCTAACATACTCTGGAAACACCATATATTTT

D: TRBD1
J: TRBJ2-5
V: TRBV6-1
size: many
CDR3: CASKGAVWIQETQYF
DNA: TGTGCCAGCAAGGGGGCAGTTTGGATTCAAGAGACCCAGTACTTC

D: NA
J: TRBJ2-3
V: TRBV18
size: NA
CDR3: CASSPPGRVGTDTQYF
DNA: TGTGCCAGCTCACCACCCGGCAGGGTTGGCACAGATACGCAGTATTTT

D: TRBD1
J: TRBJ1-6
V: TRBV5-1
size: few
CDR3: CASSLAQGYNSPLHF
DNA: TGCGCCAGCAGCTTGGCACAGGGGTATAATTCACCCCTCCACTTT